This TCR beta chain was sequenced during a study of blood T cell repertoires in COVID-19. Germline values: CDR1 MGHRA, CDR2 YSYEKL. The CDR3 has 16 amino acids. V lost 1 base, J lost 7 bases, and 19 bases lay in between. Original handling: From reference gene primer amplification, estimates of nucleated cell counts were derived. Profiling relied on immunoSEQ multiplex PCR, and the TCRdb table lists in-frame clones only, not all of them. V and J calls and clone size are given by that table; D and trimming were obtained from the DNA. Of roughly 180,000 clones in the sample, roughly 90% were seen once. Participants, about 18 to 90 years old, spanned about two dozen US areas.

The TCR comes from a woman aged 25-40 years who had recovered from COVID-19. The sample was PBMCs or T cells enriched from blood (not recorded which). J is TRBJ1-1 and V is TRBV4-1, with D tentatively TRBD1 (5 bases). The CDR3 DNA reads TGCGCCAGCAGCCAAGCTAATTTGGGGGGTGGGGGTGAAGCTTTCTTT. Amino acids: CASSQANLGGGGEAFF.